This entry describes one T cell receptor (beta chain). These data originate in a study of blood T cell repertoires in COVID-19. Study-level background: Samples taken during acute and convalescent COVID-19 were collected in the United States, Italy and Spain.

Measured with immunoSEQ multiplex PCR; TCRdb has only the in-frame clones, and not every one. Of fewer than 150,000 clones listed, around 87% are singletons. V was trimmed by 7 bases and J by 0 bases, leaving 10 bases between them. In germline, CDR1 is SGHRS, CDR2 YFSETQ. CDR3 length: 13 residues. The J gene is TRBJ1-1, the V gene TRBV5-1; D uncertain. This clonotype was sampled from a human donor in a cohort sampled during active COVID-19. Specimen: peripheral blood. In nucleotides, the CDR3 is TGCGCCAGCCGGGAACAGCTGAACACTGAAGCTTTCTTT. Its translation: CASREQLNTEAFF. The full variable domain, rest sourced from reference TRBV5-1 and TRBJ1-1, is KAGVTQTPRYLIKTRGQQVTLSCSPISGHRSVSWYQQTPGQGLQFLFEYFSETQRNKGNFPGRFSGRQFSNSRSEMNVSTLELGDSALYLCASREQLNTEAFFGQGTRLTVV.